This T cell receptor beta chain was obtained from a study of Graves' ophthalmopathy and Graves' hyperthyroidism. V shed 8 bases and J shed 7 bases, with 14 bases lying between them. This CDR3 spans 12 amino acids. CDR1 is LNHDA, CDR2 SQIVND, per germline (reference sequence). RNA transcripts provided the template for amplifying TCR beta CDR3 regions. RT-PCR with HTBI primers came first, then second-round multiplex PCR. TCRdb passed the multiplex PCR reads through MiXCR, listing each CDR3 protein once. Of 1 million to 1.3 million distinct CDR3 sequences in the sample, roughly 35% were seen once. Source material: peripheral blood or thyroid tissue (not recorded which). V is TRBV19 and J is TRBJ2-5; perhaps TRBD1 as D (6 bases). The receptor was derived from an adult man with Graves' hyperthyroidism. The CDR3 region is CASGGGGGTQYF. In nucleotides, the CDR3 is TGTGCCAGTGGGGGCGGAGGCGGGACCCAGTACTTC.